This T cell receptor beta chain was identified during a study of sequential checkpoint blockade in melanoma. The protocol was immunoSEQ multiplex PCR, while the TCRdb copy is restricted to in-frame clones and leaves out a portion. The repertoire holds under 4,000 clones, with 15% to 20% as singletons. Treatment meaning: randomized to nivolumab then ipilimumab (arm A) or the reverse (arm B). No patient had prior DNA-damaging chemotherapy. There are many counts of this clone. This CDR3 region has 15 residues. Germline values: CDR1 SGDLS, CDR2 YYNGEE. The germline V and J ends were trimmed by 4 bases and 1 base, with 11 bases remaining between them.

The sequencing used tumor tissue (inferred from file names), collected from a patient given nivolumab and ipilimumab in sequence. This rearrangement joins TRBV9 to TRBJ2-2, with TRBD1 as a possible D gene (6 bases). The sequence was obtained from a human donor with melanoma. The CDR3 is CASSSGQQNTGELFF. CDR3 nucleotides: TGTGCCAGCAGCTCCGGACAGCAGAACACCGGGGAGCTGTTTTTT.